The 15 T cell receptor beta chains in this list originate from one sample, sequenced in a study of cytomegalovirus exposure and HLA in healthy donors. PCR primers comprised 60 Vbeta and 13 Jbeta primers. Profiling relied on immunoSEQ multiplex PCR, and the TCRdb table lists in-frame clones only, not all of them. The table lists more than 100,000 clones, 64% of them singletons. Material for sequencing was PBMCs. The receptor source for this set is a middle-aged woman in good health and CMV-seronegative.

Comments on this clone: At one end the junction does not follow the germline gene, possibly because of a read error. The genes are TRBV2 and TRBJ1-1; TRBD1 matches at 10 bases. The length of the CDR3 is 13 residues. CDR1 and CDR2 (germline): SNHLY, FYNNEI. The CDR3 loop reads CASSTRTGGVVVF. CDR3 nucleotides: TGTGCCAGCAGTACTAGGACAGGGGGGGTTGTGGTCTTT.

J is TRBJ1-1 and V is TRBV15, with TRBD1 identical over 9 bases. J gave up 8 bases and V 0 bases, and 4 bases lay outside the gene matches. The germline V gene has CDR1 LNHNV and CDR2 YYDKDF (reference sequence). CDR3 length: 14 amino acids. This CDR3 is CATSRDLQGAEAFF. In DNA, the CDR3 is TGTGCCACCAGCAGAGACCTACAGGGGGCAGAAGCTTTCTTT.

This clone appeared many times. V usage is TRBV29-1 and J usage is TRBJ2-1; the D gene is possibly TRBD2 (6 bases). This CDR3 contains 15 residues. V lost 4 bases and J 5 bases, leaving 18 bases between the germline ends. Germline CDR1 SQVTM, CDR2 ANQGSEA. The CDR3 bases are TGCAGCGTTGGAAGGGTTGGGGGGAACAACAATGAGCAGTTCTTC. It encodes CSVGRVGGNNNEQFF.

The CDR3 sequence: CASRPTSGGVDTQYF. The CDR3 coding sequence is TGTGCCAGCAGGCCGACTAGCGGGGGGGTTGATACGCAGTATTTT. The chain links TRBV2 to TRBJ2-3; 14 nucleotides agree with TRBD2. CDR1 is SNHLY, CDR2 FYNNEI, per germline. V dropped 6 bases and J dropped 6; count of bases not matched to a gene: 5. This CDR3 spans 15 amino acids.

About this clone itself: Different DNA sequences within this sample yield the same CDR3. CDR3 in amino acids: CASSDRARTDTQYF. The DNA of the CDR3 is TGTGCCAGCAGTGACAGGGCGAGAACAGATACGCAGTATTTT. V is TRBV2 and J is TRBJ2-3, with D possibly matching TRBD1 (5 bases). The length of the CDR3 is 14 residues. The V end was cut by 3 bases, the J end by 3 bases, with 10 bases between. Per the germline V gene, CDR1 is SNHLY and CDR2 is FYNNEI.

This clone was seen only a few times. The V and J genes are TRBV27 and TRBJ1-2; TRBD1 aligns across 10 bases. Germline CDR1 MNHEY, CDR2 SMNVEV (reference sequence). V lost 5 bases to trimming and J lost 8 bases; unmatched junction nucleotides: 14. CDR3 length equals 16 residues. The DNA for the CDR3 is TGTGCCAGCAGTACTAATCCGGGACAGGGGTTTCAGGGCTACACCTTC. The encoded protein is CASSTNPGQGFQGYTF.

The chain has TRBV4-3 and TRBJ1-1, with D possibly TRBD1 on 5 matching bases. Germline V lookup: CDR1 LGHNA, CDR2 YSLEER. The V end was cut by 0 bases, the J end by 4 bases, with 12 bases between. The CDR3 sequence is 15 residues long. The DNA of the CDR3 is TGCGCCAGCAGCCAAGATAGACACCAGGGCACTGAAGCTTTCTTT. Protein product: CASSQDRHQGTEAFF.

The chain combines TRBV27 with TRBJ1-5, with TRBD1 matching 10 bases. V was clipped by 0 bases and J by 3 bases; unmatched bases: 2. In germline, CDR1 is MNHEY, CDR2 SMNVEV (reference sequence). The CDR3 covers 16 residues. The DNA of the CDR3 is TGTGCCAGCAGTTTATCGGGACAGGGGTACAATCAGCCCCAGCATTTT. Amino acid sequence: CASSLSGQGYNQPQHF.

This clone has just a few counts. The CDR3 here is CASSKDGQAYEQYF. Here the CDR3 DNA reads TGTGCCAGCAGCAAAGATGGACAGGCCTACGAGCAGTACTTC. V and J are TRBV5-4 and TRBJ2-7, with 7 positions matching TRBD1. CDR3 length: 14 amino acids. Per the germline V gene, CDR1 is SGHNT and CDR2 is YYREEE (reference sequence). J was trimmed by 2 bases and V by 4 bases; bases with no gene match: 6.

The chain combines TRBV29-1 with TRBJ2-3, with TRBD1 identical over 7 bases. Trimming removed 7 bases from V and 5 bases from J; junction bases left unmatched: 6. The V gene's germline CDR1 is SQVTM and CDR2 ANQGSEA. The CDR3 contains 12 residues. DNA of the CDR3: TGCAGCGCCGACAGGGCTGGAGATACGCAGTATTTT. It codes for CSADRAGDTQYF.

The chain joins TRBV29-1 to TRBJ1-1, with D possibly being TRBD1 (6 bases). The CDR3 has 14 residues. V shed 3 bases and J shed 5 bases, with 16 bases lying between them. CDR1 is SQVTM, CDR2 ANQGSEA, per germline. CDR3 loop: CSVERGAARTEAFF. The CDR3 DNA sequence: TGCAGCGTTGAGCGGGGGGCCGCCCGGACTGAAGCTTTCTTT.

The V and J genes are TRBV27 and TRBJ1-6; D call uncertain. The CDR3 contains 15 residues. V shed 5 bases and J shed 6 bases, with 14 bases lying between them. Germline V lookup: CDR1 MNHEY, CDR2 SMNVEV (reference sequence). Here the CDR3 reads CASSGAGQLNSPLHF. The CDR3 bases are TGTGCCAGCAGTGGCGCGGGCCAGCTTAATTCACCCCTCCACTTT.

This clone came up a few times. V and J are TRBV5-1 and TRBJ1-1, with D unresolved. The V and J ends lost 0 bases and 3 bases respectively, with 6 bases between them. Germline V gene lookup returns CDR1 SGHRS and CDR2 YFSETQ. This CDR3 comprises 13 residues. The CDR3 coding sequence is TGCGCCAGCAGCTTGGAAACACACACTGAAGCTTTCTTT. Translation gives CASSLETHTEAFF.

The gene calls are TRBV7-2 and TRBJ1-4; a possible D gene is TRBD1 (6 bases). V lost 5 bases to trimming and J lost 4 bases, with 14 bases between them. There are 15 residues in the CDR3. Germline CDR1 and CDR2: SGHTA and FQGNSA. In DNA form, the CDR3 reads TGTGCCAGCAGCCCCCGACAGGCTAATAATGAAAAACTGTTTTTT. Amino acids: CASSPRQANNEKLFF.

The chain uses TRBV10-3 and TRBJ2-7, with D perhaps TRBD2 (6 bases). From germline, CDR1 is ENHRY and CDR2 SYGVKD. This CDR3 has 12 residues. Trimming cost V 10 bases and J 0 bases, with 10 bases left between them. The CDR3 spells CATAGSSYEQYF. The CDR3 nucleotides are TGTGCCACCGCCGGGAGCTCCTACGAGCAGTACTTC.